This T cell receptor beta chain was sequenced in a study of siplizumab effects on memory and regulatory T cells. Study-wide points: Under siplizumab, alloreactive sequences traced to unstimulated CD4+ memory cells were significantly reduced. Where siplizumab was present, mappable alloreactive CD4+ clones averaged about 70% Treg-derived, compared with less than 35% in controls. Naive T cells seemed more diverse than memory cells and seemed major alloresponse contributors.

Per individual sample, 100,000 or so TCR templates were assayed. Sequencing used immunoSEQ multiplex PCR; TCRdb keeps in-frame clones, though not all of them. The sample carries roughly 70,000 clones, 93% recorded once. V shed 7 bases, J shed 4 bases, and the junction held 0 bases outside the gene matches. This CDR3 is 11 amino acids long. Looked up from germline, CDR1 is SGHNT and CDR2 is YYREEE (reference sequence). For this clone: Its antigen is unknown.

This TCR was recovered from a human donor in good health. The sample was CD8+ T cells sorted from blood. The chain uses TRBV5-4 and TRBJ2-5; TRBD2 matches 8 bases. CDR3 DNA sequence: TGTGCCAGCCGGGGGGGAGAGACCCAGTACTTC. Its protein product is CASRGGETQYF. The whole variable domain, remainder taken from reference TRBV5-4 and TRBJ2-5, is ETGVTQSPTHLIKTRGQQVTLRCSSQSGHNTVSWYQQALGQGPQFIFQYYREEENGRGNFPPRFSGLQFPNYSSELNVNALELDDSALYLCASRGGETQYFGPGTRLLVL.